This TCR beta chain was recovered during a study of blood T cell repertoires in COVID-19. Study at large: Collection of acute and convalescent COVID-19 samples took place in the United States, Italy and Spain. Sample material is recorded as cDNA or gDNA derived from T cells, B-cell-depleted T cells, or PBMCs.

Seattle participants joined during active infection and were tracked over time. This clone has a handful of counts. How the authors handled the data: Counts of nucleated cells, estimated from reference gene primer amplification, were obtained. The assay was immunoSEQ multiplex PCR, and TCRdb's table has in-frame clones only and misses some. The DNA was the basis for D and trimming; V, J and clone size are from that table. The sample has around 270,000 clones, about 85% seen once. Material for sequencing was peripheral blood. This sequence originates from a human donor with COVID-19, enrolled during active disease. The donor label of this sample is uncertain.

The CDR3 bases are TGTGCCAGCAGATGGCGGGAGGGGGGAACAGATACGCAGTATTTT. This translates into CASRWREGGTDTQYF. The V and J genes are TRBV28 and TRBJ2-3, with 9 bases matching TRBD2. This CDR3 has 15 amino acids. Losses at the gene ends were 6 bases for V and 3 bases for J; bases not matched to a gene: 7. Per germline, CDR1 MDHEN and CDR2 SYDVKM.